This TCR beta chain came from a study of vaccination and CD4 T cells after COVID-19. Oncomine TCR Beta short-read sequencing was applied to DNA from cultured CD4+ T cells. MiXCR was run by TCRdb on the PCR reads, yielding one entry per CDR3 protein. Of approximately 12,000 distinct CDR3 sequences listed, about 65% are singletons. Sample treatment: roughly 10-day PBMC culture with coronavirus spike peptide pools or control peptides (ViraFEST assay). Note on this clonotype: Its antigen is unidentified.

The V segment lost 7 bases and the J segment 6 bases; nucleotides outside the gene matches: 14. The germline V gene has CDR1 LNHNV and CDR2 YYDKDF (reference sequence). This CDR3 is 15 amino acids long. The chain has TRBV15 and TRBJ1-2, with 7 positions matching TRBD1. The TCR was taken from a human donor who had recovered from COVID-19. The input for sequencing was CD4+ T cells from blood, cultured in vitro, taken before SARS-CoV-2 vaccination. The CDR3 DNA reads TGTGCCACCACCCTGGGGCGGACAGGCCTTAATGGCTACACCTTC. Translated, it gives CATTLGRTGLNGYTF.